Listed below are T cell receptor beta chains from one sample, sequenced in a study of CD8 T cell repertoires and HIV-1 epitope variants. For these receptors, no antigen is known. Produced via immunoSEQ multiplex PCR; TCRdb's table is partial and in-frame only. The sample carries 3,000 or so clones, approximately 70% recorded once. The sample was cultured CD8+ T cells derived from PBMCs. These TCRs come from a male donor with HIV. Both conserved end residues are part of each CDR3. D genes are given only for firm matches. Clone size is stated in some rows and not others, as once, few, many or a class when expanded.

j_call | clone_size | d_call | v_call | cdr3_nt | cdr3_aa
TRBJ1-5 | . | TRBD1 | TRBV15 | TGTGCCACCAGCAGAGATTTTCCCTCCGGGACAGAGTTAAATCAGCCCCAGCATTTT | CATSRDFPSGTELNQPQHF
TRBJ2-1 | once | . | TRBV4-2 | TGTGCCAGCAGCCAACCGGACGTACCTTCCGCCCTCAATGAGCAGTTCTTC | CASSQPDVPSALNEQFF
TRBJ1-1 | few | . | TRBV5-4 | TGTGCCAGCAGCCTCGGGACGGGGACTGAAGCTTTCTTT | CASSLGTGTEAFF
TRBJ1-5 | . | . | TRBV11-2 | TGTGCCAGCAGCTTAGAAGGGGATAGCAATCAGCCCCAGCATTTT | CASSLEGDSNQPQHF
TRBJ2-5 | . | . | TRBV7-2 | TGTGCCAGCAGCTTAGCGGGGCCCCAAGAGACCCAGTACTTC | CASSLAGPQETQYF
TRBJ1-1 | . | . | TRBV5-6 | TGTGCCAGCAGCCCGGGGGGAGGGGACTCCACTGAAGCTTTCTTT | CASSPGGGDSTEAFF
TRBJ1-1 | few | . | TRBV30 | TGTGCCTGGAGCGGGGGAGCGGGGAACACTGAAGCTTTCTTT | CAWSGGAGNTEAFF
TRBJ2-1 | . | . | TRBV2 | TGTGCCAGCAGTGACTGGGGCCCTAGGAATGAGCAGTTCTTC | CASSDWGPRNEQFF
TRBJ2-7 | few | . | TRBV6-5 | TGTGCCAGCAGCGACAGTTCCTACGAGCAGTACTTC | CASSDSSYEQYF
TRBJ1-2 | . | . | TRBV4-3 | TGCGCCAGCAGCCAAGTTGGCGAGAACTATGGCTACACCTTC | CASSQVGENYGYTF
TRBJ1-2 | few | . | TRBV6-5 | TGTGCCAGCAGTTACTTCCAGGATCGGGGTGGCTACACCTTC | CASSYFQDRGGYTF
TRBJ1-2 | . | TRBD1 | TRBV6-6 | TGTGCCAGCAGTCCTCGCCCAGGACAGGGTGACTATGGCTACACCTTC | CASSPRPGQGDYGYTF
TRBJ2-1 | . | TRBD2 | TRBV6-1 | TGTGCCAGCGCCGGACTAGCGGACGTCTACAATGAGCAGTTCTTC | CASAGLADVYNEQFF
TRBJ2-1 | few | TRBD1 | TRBV30 | TGTGCCTGGAGCAGCGGGACAGGGGATTTCTTC | CAWSSGTGDFF
TRBJ1-2 | . | . | TRBV6-4 | TGTGCCAGCAGTGACTCGACCCCGGGACTGGGGGTCTATGGCTACACCTTC | CASSDSTPGLGVYGYTF
TRBJ1-2 | few | TRBD1 | TRBV5-6 | TGTGCCAGCAGCGATCCCGGGACAGGGGTCCTCGGTGCCTTC | CASSDPGTGVLGAF
TRBJ2-3 | . | . | TRBV19 | TGTGCCAGTAGTGTAGGGGGTCGGTCCCCAGATACGCAGTATTTT | CASSVGGRSPDTQYF
TRBJ2-7 | . | TRBD1 | TRBV6-5 | TGTGCCAGCAGTTACGGGACAGGCTTCTACGAGCAGTACTTC | CASSYGTGFYEQYF
TRBJ1-6 | . | . | TRBV5-4 | TGTGCCGGCAGCTTGGATCGGCCGGTCCGGAATTCACCCCTCCACTTT | CAGSLDRPVRNSPLHF
TRBJ1-1 | . | . | TRBV5-1 | TGCGCCAGCAGCTCTAGGGGGGCAGGTAATCTGTACACTGAAGCTTTCTTT | CASSSRGAGNLYTEAFF